This T cell receptor (beta chain) was recorded in a study of CD8+ T cells in alopecia areata. Study at large: It was oral tofacitinib, at 5 to 10 mg twice daily, that treated patients received.

Obtained from alopecia areata patients were lesional scalp punch biopsies along with peripheral blood. CDR1 is MNHNS, CDR2 SASEGT, per germline. The CDR3 spans 14 residues. The trim removed 5 bases at V and 3 bases at J, leaving 7 bases unmatched. Study-level findings and limits: Sequence data from scalp samples additionally include resident alphabeta T cells of normal skin.

RNA was isolated and reverse transcribed to cDNA, the sequencing template. Data came from immunoSEQ multiplex PCR; TCRdb stores just in-frame clones and leaves some out. The table shows 150,000 or so clones, with around 87% occurring only once. This clone was counted a few times. Its antigen is unidentified. The chain uses TRBV6-1 and TRBJ2-7; 7 bases line up with TRBD2. The TCR sequence derives from a human donor with alopecia areata. The sample was CD8+ T cells sorted from blood, taken at week 0. This CDR3 is CASSKTSTVYEQYF. Here the CDR3 DNA reads TGTGCCAGCAGTAAGACTAGCACTGTCTACGAGCAGTACTTC.